The rows below give T cell receptor beta chains drawn from one sample of a study of beta chain features in type 1 diabetes. Clones were sequenced by immunoSEQ multiplex PCR, and TCRdb holds only the in-frame ones, with some missing. The sample lists 970,000 or so clones, roughly 15% occurring once. What was sequenced was naive CD4+ T cells from blood. The receptors were sampled from a woman between 18 and 29 years old in good health. The CDR3 runs from the conserved cysteine through the conserved F or W. A D gene is named only where the DNA matches it firmly. Not every row has a clone size; where given, it reads once, few, many or a size class.

v_call,j_call,clone_size,d_call,cdr3_nt,cdr3_aa
TRBV14,TRBJ2-1,.,.,TGTGCCAGCAGCCATCTTTCGGTCTCCTACAATGAGCAGTTCTTC,CASSHLSVSYNEQFF
TRBV19,TRBJ2-7,.,TRBD1,TGTGCCAGTAGTATGGACAGGGCTTACTCCTACGAGCAGTACTTC,CASSMDRAYSYEQYF
TRBV6-5,TRBJ1-1,.,TRBD1,TGTGCCAGCAGTTACCGGACAGGGAGAACTGAAGCTTTCTTT,CASSYRTGRTEAFF
TRBV5-1,TRBJ2-6,.,.,TGCGCCAGCAGGGTCGACAGCCTCGGGGCCAACGTCCTGACTTTC,CASRVDSLGANVLTF
TRBV28,TRBJ2-7,few,TRBD1,TGTGCCAGCAGAAATACCGGGACAGGGGAGTTCGAGCAGTACTTC,CASRNTGTGEFEQYF
TRBV19,TRBJ2-7,.,.,TGTGCCAGTAGTATCGGTGTACAGAACTACGAGCAGTACTTC,CASSIGVQNYEQYF
TRBV6-5,TRBJ2-5,.,.,TGTGCCAGCAGCCTTCAGGGTGGAGAGACCCAGTACTTC,CASSLQGGETQYF
TRBV2,TRBJ2-7,.,.,TGTGCCGCCCAGGGGGGATCCTTTAGCTCCTACGAGCAGTACTTC,CAAQGGSFSSYEQYF
TRBV27,TRBJ2-7,.,.,TGTGCCAGCAGCTACAGTGAACGCTACGAGCAGTACTTC,CASSYSERYEQYF
TRBV21-1,TRBJ2-1,.,.,TGTGCCAGCAGCAAAGCCAAATTGAGGGACAGGAAAAGGACTAGCGGGAGGGAAGGCGGTGAGCAGTTCTTC,CASSKAKLRDRKRTSGREGGEQFF
TRBV13,TRBJ2-3,.,.,TGTGCCAGCAGCCCCCCCAGCGTCGATACGCAGTATTTT,CASSPPSVDTQYF
TRBV7-3,TRBJ1-1,.,TRBD1,TGTGCCAGCAGCTTAAAACAGGGGTCTGAAGCTTTCTTT,CASSLKQGSEAFF
TRBV7-2,TRBJ2-4,few,TRBD2,TGTGCCACCGGCGGGAGGGGAAACATTCAGTACTTC,CATGGRGNIQYF
TRBV11-2,TRBJ2-7,.,.,TGTGCCAGCAGCTTAGGGATCCGGGGATCCTACGAGCAGTACTTC,CASSLGIRGSYEQYF
TRBV5-1,TRBJ2-5,few,TRBD2,TGCGCCAGCAGCCTTCTCTTAACCCCTAGCGGCCAAGAGACCCAGTACTTC,CASSLLLTPSGQETQYF
TRBV11-2,TRBJ2-1,few,.,TGTGCCAGCAGACCCCCCTCGGAGGAGCAGTTCTTC,CASRPPSEEQFF
TRBV5-1,TRBJ2-1,.,.,TGCGCCAGCAGCGCCGGTACAGTGACCGAAAGTTTCTTC,CASSAGTVTESFF
TRBV4-1,TRBJ2-7,.,TRBD1,TGCGCCAGCAGCCAGTACAGGGGGCGCTCCTACGAGCAGTACTTC,CASSQYRGRSYEQYF
TRBV28,TRBJ2-4,.,TRBD2,TGTGCCAGCAGTCAGGGACTAGCGGGAGTCAAAAACATTCAGTACTTC,CASSQGLAGVKNIQYF
TRBV11-2,TRBJ1-2,.,TRBD1,TGTGCCAGCAGCTTTGCAACAGGGGGTAACTATGGCTACACCTTC,CASSFATGGNYGYTF
TRBV2,TRBJ1-2,.,.,TGTGCCAGCAGTGTTGCGACCGGGCCTTATGGCTACACCTTC,CASSVATGPYGYTF
TRBV19,TRBJ2-3,.,TRBD2,TGTGCCAGTAAGAGGAGCGGGAGGGGCACAGATACGCAGTATTTT,CASKRSGRGTDTQYF
TRBV4-2,TRBJ2-7,few,.,TGTGCCAGCAGCCAAGATTGGGGAGCTCCCTTCTACGAGCAGTACTTC,CASSQDWGAPFYEQYF
TRBV7-2,TRBJ1-2,once,TRBD1,TGTGCCAGCAGCCCCCCGGACAGGGGGGAAAGCTACACCTTC,CASSPPDRGESYTF
TRBV9,TRBJ2-6,.,.,TGTGCCAGCAGCGTAGACCCCCAGGGGCCTGGGGCCAACGTCCTGACTTTC,CASSVDPQGPGANVLTF
TRBV28,TRBJ2-2,.,.,TGTGCCAGCAGTCTTCGACTGGAACCGGGGGAGCTGTTTTTT,CASSLRLEPGELFF
TRBV5-1,TRBJ2-6,few,.,TGCGCCAGCAGCTTACAGCGCTCTGGGGCCAACGTCCTGACTTTC,CASSLQRSGANVLTF
TRBV28,TRBJ1-5,.,.,TGTGCCAGCAGTTCCGCCGGGGGAAGTGTAGATCAGCCCCAGCATTTT,CASSSAGGSVDQPQHF
TRBV6-5,TRBJ2-2,.,.,TGTGCCAGCAGCCCCGGATTTGCCGGGGAGCTGTTTTTT,CASSPGFAGELFF
TRBV28,TRBJ2-2,few,TRBD1,TGTGCCAGCTTTAGGCAGGGGGTTACCGGGGAGCTGTTTTTT,CASFRQGVTGELFF
TRBV19,TRBJ2-1,.,TRBD2,TGTGCCAGTAGTTTTAGCGGGATTAGGACCTACAATGAGCAGTTCTTC,CASSFSGIRTYNEQFF
TRBV28,TRBJ2-3,.,.,TGTGCCAGCAGTTCCCCTGGACGCACAGATACGCAGTATTTT,CASSSPGRTDTQYF
TRBV5-6,TRBJ2-4,few,.,TGTGCCAGCAGCTTCTTTAGCGGAGGCTTAGACATTCAGTACTTC,CASSFFSGGLDIQYF
TRBV7-2,TRBJ1-5,.,.,TGTGCCAGCAGCCCCCAGGGCAGGGGCATTCAGCCCCAGCATTTT,CASSPQGRGIQPQHF
TRBV28,TRBJ2-7,.,.,TGTGCCAGCAGTAGGTCAGGGTACGAGCAGTACTTC,CASSRSGYEQYF